Sequencing of this T cell receptor (beta chain) was carried out in a study of beta chain features in type 1 diabetes. V dropped 7 bases and J dropped 0 bases, with 12 bases sitting between them. CDR3 length equals 13 residues. Germline lookup yields CDR1 SQVTM and CDR2 ANQGSEA. Every isolated RNA sample was fully reverse transcribed, so sequencing captured expressed TCRB transcripts. Profiling relied on immunoSEQ multiplex PCR, and the TCRdb table lists in-frame clones only, not all of them. The table shows 35,000 or so clones, with 64% occurring only once. The gene calls are TRBV29-1 and TRBJ1-2; the D gene is possibly TRBD1 (6 bases). The receptor comes from a woman aged 25 to 45 in good health. The sample taken for sequencing was Tregs from blood. The CDR3 DNA sequence: TGCAGCGCCCTGACAGGAGCTAACTATGGCTACACCTTC. Protein: CSALTGANYGYTF.